This passage covers 5 T cell receptor beta chains from one sample sequenced in a study of OX40 agonist ivuxolimab in advanced cancers. Some clones are missing from TCRdb's copy, which holds only in-frame ones; the method was immunoSEQ multiplex PCR. The sample records about 100,000 clones, just over 90% being singletons. The sequences come from CD4+ or CD8+ T cells sorted from blood, collected in a trial of the OX40 agonist ivuxolimab. Receptor source: an adult with an advanced solid tumor such as melanoma, head and neck, liver or kidney cancer.

Note on this clone: Germline and junction disagree at one end, which may indicate a read error. This chain connects TRBV2 to TRBJ2-5; D is ambiguous. From germline, CDR1 is SNHLY and CDR2 FYNNEI. The CDR3 is made up of 12 amino acids. CDR3: CASSEGAEAQYF. CDR3 nucleotides: TGTGCCAGCAGTGAAGGGGCAGAGGCCCAGTACTTC.

The rearrangement links TRBV20-1 to TRBJ2-5; D not certain. The CDR3 contains 11 residues. V was shortened by 4 bases and J by 5 bases, with 8 bases between the two germline ends. Germline CDR1 is DFQATT and CDR2 is SNEGSKA (reference sequence). The CDR3 DNA is TGCAGTGCTATTCTTGGGGAGACCCAGTACTTC. As protein: CSAILGETQYF.

The CDR3 region is CASSLESGRAFQQFF. For the CDR3, the DNA is TGTGCCAGCAGCTTAGAGAGCGGGAGGGCTTTTCAGCAGTTCTTC. This chain connects TRBV7-9 to TRBJ2-1; 10 bases agree with TRBD2. The germline V gene encodes CDR1 SEHNR and CDR2 FQNEAQ (reference sequence). The V segment lost 1 base and the J segment 11 bases; nucleotides outside the gene matches: 8. CDR3 length: 15 amino acids.

This clone occurred once. The J gene is TRBJ2-5, the V gene TRBV5-8; no firm D call. Trimming cost V 0 bases and J 4 bases, with 10 bases left between them. Germline values: CDR1 SGHTS, CDR2 YDEGEE. The CDR3 runs to 14 residues. The CDR3 DNA follows: TGTGCCAGCAGCTTGGATGGTAGCAGAGAGACCCAGTACTTC. The encoded protein is CASSLDGSRETQYF.

This chain joins TRBV5-1 and TRBJ2-3, with 9 nucleotides matching TRBD2. CDR1 is SGHRS and CDR2 is YFSETQ in the germline V gene. V shed 4 bases and J 4 bases; nucleotides not matched to a gene: 4. The CDR3 contains 14 residues. As DNA, the CDR3 is TGCGCCAGCAGCCCCAGGACTAGCGCAGATACGCAGTATTTT. Its translation is CASSPRTSADTQYF.